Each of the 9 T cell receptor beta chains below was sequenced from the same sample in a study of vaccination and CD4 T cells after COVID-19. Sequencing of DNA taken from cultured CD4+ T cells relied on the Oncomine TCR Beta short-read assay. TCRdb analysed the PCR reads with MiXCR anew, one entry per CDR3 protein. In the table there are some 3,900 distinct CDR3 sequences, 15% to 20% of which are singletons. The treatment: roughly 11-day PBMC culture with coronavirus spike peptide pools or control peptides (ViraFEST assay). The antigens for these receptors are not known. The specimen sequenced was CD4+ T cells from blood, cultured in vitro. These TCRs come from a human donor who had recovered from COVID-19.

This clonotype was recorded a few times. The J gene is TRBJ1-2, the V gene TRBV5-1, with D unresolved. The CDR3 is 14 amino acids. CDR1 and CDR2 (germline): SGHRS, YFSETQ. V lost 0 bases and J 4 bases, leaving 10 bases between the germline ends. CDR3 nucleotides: TGCGCCAGCAGCTTGGATACCCTCAGCTATGGCTACACCTTC. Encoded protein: CASSLDTLSYGYTF.

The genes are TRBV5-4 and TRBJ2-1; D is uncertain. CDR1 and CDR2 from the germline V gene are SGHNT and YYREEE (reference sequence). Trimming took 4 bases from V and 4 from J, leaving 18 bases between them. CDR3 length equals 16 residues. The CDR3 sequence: CASSPAVRRNYNEQFF. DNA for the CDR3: TGTGCCAGCAGCCCAGCAGTCAGGAGAAATTACAATGAGCAGTTCTTC.

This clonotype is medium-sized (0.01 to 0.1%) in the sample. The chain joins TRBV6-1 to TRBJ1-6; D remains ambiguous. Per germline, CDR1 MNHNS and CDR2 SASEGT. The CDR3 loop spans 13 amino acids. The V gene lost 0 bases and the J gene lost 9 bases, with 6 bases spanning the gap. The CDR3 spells CASSEAGISPLHF. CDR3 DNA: TGTGCCAGCAGTGAAGCGGGGATTTCACCCCTCCACTTT.

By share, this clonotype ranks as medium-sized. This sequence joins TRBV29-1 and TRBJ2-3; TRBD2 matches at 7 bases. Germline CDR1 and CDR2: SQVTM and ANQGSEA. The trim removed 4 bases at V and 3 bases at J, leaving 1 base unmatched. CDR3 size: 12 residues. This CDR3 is CSVGEGTDTQYF. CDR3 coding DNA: TGCAGCGTTGGGGAGGGAACAGATACGCAGTATTTT.

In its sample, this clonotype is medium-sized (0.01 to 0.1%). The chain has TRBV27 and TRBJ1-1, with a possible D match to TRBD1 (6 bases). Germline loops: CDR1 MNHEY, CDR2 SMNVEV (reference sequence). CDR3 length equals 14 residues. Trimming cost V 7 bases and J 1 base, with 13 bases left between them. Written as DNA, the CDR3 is TGTGCCAGCAATCGCCAGGGGCCGAACACTGAAGCTTTCTTT. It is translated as CASNRQGPNTEAFF.

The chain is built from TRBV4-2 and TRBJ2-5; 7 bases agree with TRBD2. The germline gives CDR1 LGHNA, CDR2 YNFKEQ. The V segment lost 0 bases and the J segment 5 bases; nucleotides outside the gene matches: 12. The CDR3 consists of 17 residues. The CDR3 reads CASSQDSDGGGWETQYF. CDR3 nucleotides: TGTGCCAGCAGCCAAGATTCGGACGGCGGGGGATGGGAGACCCAGTACTTC.

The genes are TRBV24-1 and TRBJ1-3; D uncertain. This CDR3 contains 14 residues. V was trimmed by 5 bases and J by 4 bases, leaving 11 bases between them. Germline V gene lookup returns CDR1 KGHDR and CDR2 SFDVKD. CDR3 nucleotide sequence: TGTGCCACCAGTGGAGGCTTGAAGGGAAACACCATATATTTT. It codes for CATSGGLKGNTIYF.

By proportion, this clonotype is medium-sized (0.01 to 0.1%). CDR3 sequence reads: CASSYGVVSSYNSPLHF. The CDR3 DNA reads TGTGCCAGCAGTTACGGAGTAGTTAGCTCCTATAATTCACCCCTCCACTTT. The chain has TRBV6-5 and TRBJ1-6; D ambiguous. The CDR3 has 17 amino acids. Germline loops: CDR1 MNHEY, CDR2 SVGAGI. Deletions cut 2 bases from V and 0 bases from J, with 11 bases between.

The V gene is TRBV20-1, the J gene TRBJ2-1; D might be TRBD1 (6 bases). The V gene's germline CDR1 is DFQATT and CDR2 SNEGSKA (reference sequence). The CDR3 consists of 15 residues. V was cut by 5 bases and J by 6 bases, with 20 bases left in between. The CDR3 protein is CSADPGHSISNEQFF. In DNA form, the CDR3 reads TGCAGTGCTGATCCGGGACACAGTATTTCCAATGAGCAGTTCTTC.